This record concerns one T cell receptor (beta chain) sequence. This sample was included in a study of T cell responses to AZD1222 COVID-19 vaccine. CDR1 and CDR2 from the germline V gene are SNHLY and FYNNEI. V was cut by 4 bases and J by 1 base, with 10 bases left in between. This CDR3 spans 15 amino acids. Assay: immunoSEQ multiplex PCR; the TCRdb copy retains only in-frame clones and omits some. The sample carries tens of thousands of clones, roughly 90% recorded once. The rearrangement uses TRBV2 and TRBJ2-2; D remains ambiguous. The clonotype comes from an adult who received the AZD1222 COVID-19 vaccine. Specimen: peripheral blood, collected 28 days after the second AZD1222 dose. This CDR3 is CASSVRQMNTGELFF. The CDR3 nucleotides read TGTGCCAGCAGTGTGCGGCAGATGAACACCGGGGAGCTGTTTTTT.